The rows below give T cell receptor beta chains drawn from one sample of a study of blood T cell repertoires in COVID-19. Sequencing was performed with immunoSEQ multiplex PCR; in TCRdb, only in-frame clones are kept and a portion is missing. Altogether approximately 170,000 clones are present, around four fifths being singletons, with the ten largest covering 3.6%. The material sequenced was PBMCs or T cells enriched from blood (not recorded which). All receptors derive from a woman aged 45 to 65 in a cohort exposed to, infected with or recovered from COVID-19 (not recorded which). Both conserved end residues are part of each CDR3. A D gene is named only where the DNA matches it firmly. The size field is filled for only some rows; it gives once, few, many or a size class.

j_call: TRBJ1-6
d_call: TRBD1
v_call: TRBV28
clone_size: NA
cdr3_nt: TGTGCCAGCAGTGAGACAGGGTATAATTCACCCCTCCACTTT
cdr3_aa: CASSETGYNSPLHF

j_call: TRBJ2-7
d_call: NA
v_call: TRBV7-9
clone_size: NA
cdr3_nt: TGTGCCAGCAGCTTAGAGGGGCTCGCCGAGCAGTACTTC
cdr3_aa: CASSLEGLAEQYF

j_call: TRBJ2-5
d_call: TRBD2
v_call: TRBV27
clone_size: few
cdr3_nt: TGTGCCAGCAGTGCCACACCTTGGGGGGAGGGGTACCAAGAGACCCAGTACTTC
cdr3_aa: CASSATPWGEGYQETQYF

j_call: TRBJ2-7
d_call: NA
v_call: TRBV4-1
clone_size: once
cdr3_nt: TGCGCCAGCAGCCCGTCGTGGTCAGCGAGTTACGAGCAGTACTTC
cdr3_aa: CASSPSWSASYEQYF

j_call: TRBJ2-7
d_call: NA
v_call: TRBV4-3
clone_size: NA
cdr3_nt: TGCGCCAGCAGCCAAGTCATAGGACTGAGAGGCGACGAGCAGTACTTC
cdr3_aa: CASSQVIGLRGDEQYF

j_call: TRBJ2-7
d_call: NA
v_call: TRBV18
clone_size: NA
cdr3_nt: TGTGCCAGCTCACCACGGGCCCCCTACGAGCAGTACTTC
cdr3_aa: CASSPRAPYEQYF

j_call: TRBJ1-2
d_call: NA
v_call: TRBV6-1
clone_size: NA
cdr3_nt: TGTGCCAGCAGTGAAAACAGTCGCTATGGCTACACCTTC
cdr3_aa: CASSENSRYGYTF

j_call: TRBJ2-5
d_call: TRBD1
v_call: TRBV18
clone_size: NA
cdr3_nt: TGTGCCAGCTCACCTCAAACAACAGGAACAGGGGGGGAGACCCAGTACTTC
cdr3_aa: CASSPQTTGTGGETQYF

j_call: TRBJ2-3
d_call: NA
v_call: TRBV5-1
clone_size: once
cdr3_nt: TGCGCCAGCAGCCCCGGGACTCTTACTTCAGATACGCAGTATTTT
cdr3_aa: CASSPGTLTSDTQYF

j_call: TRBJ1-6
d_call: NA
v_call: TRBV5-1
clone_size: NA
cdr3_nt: TGCGCCAGCAGCCCGGTCGCAGGAGGTAATTCACCCCTCCACTTT
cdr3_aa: CASSPVAGGNSPLHF

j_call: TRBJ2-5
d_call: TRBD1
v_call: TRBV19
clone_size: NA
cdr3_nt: TGTGCCAGTAGTATTAAAGGGGGCAGTGGGGAGACCCAGTACTTC
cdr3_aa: CASSIKGGSGETQYF

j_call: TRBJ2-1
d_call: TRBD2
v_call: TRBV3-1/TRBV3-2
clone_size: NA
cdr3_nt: TGTGCCAGCAGCCAATATCTAGCGGGGGGGCTTAATGAGCAGTTCTTC
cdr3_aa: CASSQYLAGGLNEQFF

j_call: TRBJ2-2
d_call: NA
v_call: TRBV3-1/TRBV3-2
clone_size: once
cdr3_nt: TGTGCCAGCAGCCAATTCTTCGGGAGTGAGGACACCGGGGAGCTGTTTTTT
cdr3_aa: CASSQFFGSEDTGELFF

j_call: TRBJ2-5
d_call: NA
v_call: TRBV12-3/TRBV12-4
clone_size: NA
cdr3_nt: TGTGCCAGCGGATACAGCCAAGAGACCCAGTACTTC
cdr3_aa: CASGYSQETQYF

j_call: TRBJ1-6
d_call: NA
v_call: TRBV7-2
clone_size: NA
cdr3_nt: TGTGCCAGCAGTCAGCACAGTTCTAAAGCCCTCTATAATTCACCCCTCCACTTT
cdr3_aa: CASSQHSSKALYNSPLHF

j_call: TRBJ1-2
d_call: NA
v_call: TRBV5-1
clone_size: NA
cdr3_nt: TGCGCCAGCAGGCGGGACCGAAACTATGGCTACACCTTC
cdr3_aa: CASRRDRNYGYTF

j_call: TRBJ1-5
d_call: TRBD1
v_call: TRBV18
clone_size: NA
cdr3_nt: TGTGCCAGCTCGCCCGGGACAGGGGAGGTTCAGCCCCAGCATTTT
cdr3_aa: CASSPGTGEVQPQHF